This TCR beta chain is from a study of beta chain features in type 1 diabetes. Losses at the gene ends were 1 base for V and 4 bases for J; bases not matched to a gene: 6. The CDR3 is made up of 16 amino acids. The germline CDR1 and CDR2 sequences are SGHTA and FQGNSA. Findings and caveats of the study: All four CD4+ subsets of Type 1 diabetes patients contained TCRB CDR3s that were moderately but significantly shorter. In type 1 diabetes patients, VDJ junctions had fewer insertions; deletions at these junctions were more frequent.

This clone appeared a few times. Its antigen remains unknown. Sequenced material consisted of expressed TCRB transcripts (all of the isolated RNA was reverse transcribed). Assay: immunoSEQ multiplex PCR; the TCRdb copy retains only in-frame clones and omits some. The sample has 25,000 to 30,000 clones, approximately 51% seen once. Each donor gave one heparinised blood draw averaging roughly 100 mL. The chain is built from TRBV7-2 and TRBJ2-2, with 7 nucleotides matching TRBD1. The sequenced material came from Tregs from blood. This receptor was obtained from a woman aged 18-29 years with type 1 diabetes. The CDR3 loop is CASSLGETGSTGELFF. Here the CDR3 DNA reads TGTGCCAGCAGCTTAGGAGAGACAGGGAGCACCGGGGAGCTGTTTTTT.